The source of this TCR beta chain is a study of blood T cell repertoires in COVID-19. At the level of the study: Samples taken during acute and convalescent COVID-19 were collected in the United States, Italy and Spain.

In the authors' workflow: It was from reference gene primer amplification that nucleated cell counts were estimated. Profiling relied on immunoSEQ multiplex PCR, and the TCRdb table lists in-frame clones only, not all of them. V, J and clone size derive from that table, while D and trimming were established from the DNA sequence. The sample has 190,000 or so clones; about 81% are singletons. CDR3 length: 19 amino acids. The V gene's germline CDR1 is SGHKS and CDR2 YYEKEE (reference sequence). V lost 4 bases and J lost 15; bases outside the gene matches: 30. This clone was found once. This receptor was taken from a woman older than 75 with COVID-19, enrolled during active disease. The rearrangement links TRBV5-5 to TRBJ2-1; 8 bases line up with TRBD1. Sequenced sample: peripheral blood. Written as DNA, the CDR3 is TGTGCCAGCAGCCCCGGGACAGGAGTACCCATTTGGAAGGGGAGAGGACCGTTCTTC. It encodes CASSPGTGVPIWKGRGPFF.